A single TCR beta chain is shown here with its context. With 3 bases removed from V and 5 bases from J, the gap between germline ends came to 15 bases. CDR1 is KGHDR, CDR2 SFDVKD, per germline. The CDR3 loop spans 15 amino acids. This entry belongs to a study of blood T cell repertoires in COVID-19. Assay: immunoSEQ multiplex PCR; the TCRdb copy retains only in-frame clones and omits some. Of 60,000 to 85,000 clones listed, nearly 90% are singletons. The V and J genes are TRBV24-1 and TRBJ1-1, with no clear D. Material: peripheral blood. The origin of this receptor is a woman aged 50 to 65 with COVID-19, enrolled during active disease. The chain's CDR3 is CATSDPVGPNTEAFF. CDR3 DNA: TGTGCCACCAGTGATCCGGTTGGTCCGAATACTGAAGCTTTCTTT.